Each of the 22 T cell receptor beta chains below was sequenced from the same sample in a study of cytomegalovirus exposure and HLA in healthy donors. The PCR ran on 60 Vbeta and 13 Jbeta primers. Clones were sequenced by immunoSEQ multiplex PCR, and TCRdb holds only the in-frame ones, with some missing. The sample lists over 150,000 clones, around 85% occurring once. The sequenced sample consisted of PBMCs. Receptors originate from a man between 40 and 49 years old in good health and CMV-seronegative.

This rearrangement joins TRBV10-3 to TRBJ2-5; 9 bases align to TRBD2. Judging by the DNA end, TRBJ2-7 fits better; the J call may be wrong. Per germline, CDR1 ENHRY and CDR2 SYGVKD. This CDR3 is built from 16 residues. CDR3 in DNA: TGTGCCATCAGTGAGCCGGCGGGGGGGCAGTCTAACGAGCAGTACTTC. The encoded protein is CAISEPAGGQSNEQYF.

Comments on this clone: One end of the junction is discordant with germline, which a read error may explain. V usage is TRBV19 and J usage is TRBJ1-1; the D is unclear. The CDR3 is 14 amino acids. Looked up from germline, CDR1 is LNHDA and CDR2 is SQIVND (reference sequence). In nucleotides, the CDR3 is TGTGCCAGTGGGGATAAGAGGGAGAACGCTGAAGCTTTCTTT. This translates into CASGDKRENAEAFF.

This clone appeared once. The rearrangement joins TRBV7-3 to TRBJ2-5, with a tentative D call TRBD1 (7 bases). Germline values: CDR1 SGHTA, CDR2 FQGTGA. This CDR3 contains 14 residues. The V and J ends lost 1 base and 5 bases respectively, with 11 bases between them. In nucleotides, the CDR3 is TGTGCCAGCAGCTTAAGCAGGGGGGCGGAGACCCAGTACTTC. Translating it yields CASSLSRGAETQYF.

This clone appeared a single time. In DNA form, the CDR3 reads TGTGCCAGCAGCTCCGGACAGGTTAGTGAGCAGTACTTC. It codes for CASSSGQVSEQYF. This sequence joins TRBV5-4 and TRBJ2-7, with 7 bases aligning to TRBD1. The CDR3 has 13 amino acids. Germline V gene sequence: CDR1 SGHNT, CDR2 YYREEE (reference sequence). The V gene end was trimmed by 3 bases and the J gene end by 7 bases; junction bases not matched to a gene: 7.

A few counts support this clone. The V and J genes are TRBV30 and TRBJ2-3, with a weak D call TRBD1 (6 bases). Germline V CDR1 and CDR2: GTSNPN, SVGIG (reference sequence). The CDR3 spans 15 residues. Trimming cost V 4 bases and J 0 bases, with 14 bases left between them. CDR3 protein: CAWTPGTQSTDTQYF. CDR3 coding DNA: TGTGCCTGGACTCCTGGGACACAAAGCACAGATACGCAGTATTTT. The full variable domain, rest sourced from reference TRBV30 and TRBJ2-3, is SQTIHQWPATLVQPVGSPLSLECTVEGTSNPNLYWYRQAAGRGLQLLFYSVGIGQISSEVPQNLSASRPQDRQFILSSKKLLLSDSGFYLCAWTPGTQSTDTQYFGPGTRLTVL.

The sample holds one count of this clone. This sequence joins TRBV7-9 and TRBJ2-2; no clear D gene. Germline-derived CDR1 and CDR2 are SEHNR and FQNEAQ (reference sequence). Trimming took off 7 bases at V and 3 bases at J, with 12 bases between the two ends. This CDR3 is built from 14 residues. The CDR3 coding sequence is TGTGCCAGCATCCGACTCGGCGACACCGGGGAGCTGTTTTTT. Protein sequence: CASIRLGDTGELFF.

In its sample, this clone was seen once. The CDR3 DNA follows: TGCGCCAGCAGTGACGCCGGGACTAGCGGGGGGGATGAGCAGTTCTTC. Amino acids: CASSDAGTSGGDEQFF. J is TRBJ2-1 and V is TRBV10-2; TRBD2 aligns across 16 bases. Trimming removed 3 bases from V and 8 bases from J; junction bases left unmatched: 4. The CDR3 has 16 residues. Per the germline V gene, CDR1 is WSHSY and CDR2 is SAAADI.

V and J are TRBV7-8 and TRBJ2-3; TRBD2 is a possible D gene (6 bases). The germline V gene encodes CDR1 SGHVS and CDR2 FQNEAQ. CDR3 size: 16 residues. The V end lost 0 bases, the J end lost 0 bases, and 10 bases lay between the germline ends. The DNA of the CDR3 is TGTGCCAGCAGCTTAGCGGGCGGGGCTAGCACAGATACGCAGTATTTT. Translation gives CASSLAGGASTDTQYF.

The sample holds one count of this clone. This CDR3 is CASSPPAQGLEKLFF. For the CDR3, the DNA is TGTGCCAGCAGCCCCCCGGCCCAGGGACTTGAAAAACTGTTTTTT. The chain recombines TRBV7-9 with TRBJ1-4, with D maybe TRBD1 (5 bases). V was trimmed by 5 bases and J by 7 bases, leaving 17 bases between them. The CDR3 spans 15 residues. Germline CDR1 is SEHNR and CDR2 is FQNEAQ (reference sequence).

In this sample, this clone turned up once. The CDR3 protein is CASSQVTGRGYTF. The DNA for the CDR3 is TGTGCCAGCAGCCAAGTCACAGGGCGCGGCTACACCTTC. V is TRBV14 and J is TRBJ1-2; D may be TRBD1 (6 bases). The CDR3 extends over 13 amino acids. V lost 1 base to trimming and J lost 8 bases, with 11 bases between them. Germline CDR1 is SGHDN and CDR2 is FVKESK.

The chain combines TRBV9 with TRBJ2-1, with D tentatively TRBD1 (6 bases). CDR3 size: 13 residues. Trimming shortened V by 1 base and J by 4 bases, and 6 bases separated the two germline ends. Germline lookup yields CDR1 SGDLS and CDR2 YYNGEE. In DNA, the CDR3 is TGTGCCAGCAGCGTAACAGGGTACAATGAGCAGTTCTTC. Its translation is CASSVTGYNEQFF.

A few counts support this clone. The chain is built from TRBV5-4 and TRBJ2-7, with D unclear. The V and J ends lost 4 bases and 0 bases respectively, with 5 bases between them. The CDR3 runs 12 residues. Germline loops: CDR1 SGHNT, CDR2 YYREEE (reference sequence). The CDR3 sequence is CASSPSSYEQYF. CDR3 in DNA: TGTGCCAGCAGCCCTAGCTCCTACGAGCAGTACTTC.

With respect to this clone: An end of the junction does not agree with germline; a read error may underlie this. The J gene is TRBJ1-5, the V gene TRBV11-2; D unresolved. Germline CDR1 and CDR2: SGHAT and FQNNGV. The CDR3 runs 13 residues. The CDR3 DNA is TGTGCAAGCAGCAAGGAGAGCAATCAGCCCCAGCATTTT. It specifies CASSKESNQPQHF.

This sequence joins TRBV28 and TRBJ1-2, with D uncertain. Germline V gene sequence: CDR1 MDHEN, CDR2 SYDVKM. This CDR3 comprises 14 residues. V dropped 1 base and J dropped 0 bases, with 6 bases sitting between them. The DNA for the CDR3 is TGTGCCAGCAGTTTATTGGCGGCTAACTATGGCTACACCTTC. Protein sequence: CASSLLAANYGYTF.

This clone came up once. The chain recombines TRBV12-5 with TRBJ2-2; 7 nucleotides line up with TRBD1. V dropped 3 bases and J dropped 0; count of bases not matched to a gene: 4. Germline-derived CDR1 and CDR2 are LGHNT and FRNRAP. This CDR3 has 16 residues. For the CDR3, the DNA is TGTGCTAGTGGTTTTTGGGACAGATCGAACACCGGGGAGCTGTTTTTT. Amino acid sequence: CASGFWDRSNTGELFF.

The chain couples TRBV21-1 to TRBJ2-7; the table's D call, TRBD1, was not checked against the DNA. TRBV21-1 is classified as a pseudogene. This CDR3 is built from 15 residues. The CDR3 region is CASSTRPGQTYEQYF. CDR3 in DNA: TGTGCCAGCAGCACCCGACCGGGACAGACATACGAGCAGTACTTC.

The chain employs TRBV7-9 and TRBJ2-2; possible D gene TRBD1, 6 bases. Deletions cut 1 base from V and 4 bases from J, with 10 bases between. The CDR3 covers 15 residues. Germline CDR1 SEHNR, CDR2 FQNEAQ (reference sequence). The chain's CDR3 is CASSLGDTSTGELFF. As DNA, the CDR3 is TGTGCCAGCAGCTTAGGGGACACCTCCACCGGGGAGCTGTTTTTT.

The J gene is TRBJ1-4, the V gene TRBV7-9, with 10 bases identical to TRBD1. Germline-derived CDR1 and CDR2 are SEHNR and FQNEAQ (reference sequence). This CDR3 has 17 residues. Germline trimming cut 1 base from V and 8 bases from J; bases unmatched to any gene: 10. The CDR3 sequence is CASSLGRQGAYQEKLFF. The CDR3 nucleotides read TGTGCCAGCAGCTTAGGCCGACAGGGGGCGTATCAGGAAAAACTGTTTTTT.

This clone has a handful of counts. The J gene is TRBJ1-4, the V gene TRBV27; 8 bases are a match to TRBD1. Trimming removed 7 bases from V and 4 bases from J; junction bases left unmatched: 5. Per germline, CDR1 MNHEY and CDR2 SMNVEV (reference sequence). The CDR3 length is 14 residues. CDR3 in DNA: TGTGCCAGCAATACAGGGGGTGTTAATGAAAAACTGTTTTTT. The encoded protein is CASNTGGVNEKLFF.

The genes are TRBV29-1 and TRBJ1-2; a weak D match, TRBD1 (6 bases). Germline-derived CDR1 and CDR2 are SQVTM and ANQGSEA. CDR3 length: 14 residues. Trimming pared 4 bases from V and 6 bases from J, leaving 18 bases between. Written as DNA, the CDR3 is TGCAGCGTTGTACCCGGGACATTCTCCGATGGCTACACCTTC. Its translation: CSVVPGTFSDGYTF.

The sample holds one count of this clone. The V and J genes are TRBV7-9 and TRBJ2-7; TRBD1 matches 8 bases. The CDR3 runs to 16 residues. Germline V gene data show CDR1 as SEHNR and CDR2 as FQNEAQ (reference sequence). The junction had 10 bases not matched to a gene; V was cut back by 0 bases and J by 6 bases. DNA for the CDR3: TGTGCCAGCAGCTTAGCGCTTTCCGGGACAGGTCCCGAGCAGTACTTC. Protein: CASSLALSGTGPEQYF.

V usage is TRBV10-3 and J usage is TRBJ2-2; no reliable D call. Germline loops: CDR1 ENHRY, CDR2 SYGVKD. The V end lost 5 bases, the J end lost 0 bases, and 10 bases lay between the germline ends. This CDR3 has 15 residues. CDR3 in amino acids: CAISNSITNTGELFF. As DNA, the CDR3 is TGTGCCATCAGTAACAGTATCACGAACACCGGGGAGCTGTTTTTT.